A selection of T cell receptor beta chains follows, all from one sample in a study of OX40 agonist ivuxolimab in advanced cancers. The method was immunoSEQ multiplex PCR; TCRdb's version includes in-frame clones alone and lacks a portion of them. The sample contains around 38,000 clones, 82% of which appear only once. The starting material was CD4+ or CD8+ T cells sorted from blood, obtained in a trial of the OX40 agonist ivuxolimab. The receptors were gathered from an adult with an advanced solid tumor such as melanoma, head and neck, liver or kidney cancer. The CDR3 runs from the conserved cysteine through the conserved F or W. A D gene is named only where the DNA matches it firmly. Some rows mark clone size as missing; the rest say once, few, many or name a class of expanded clone.

J	V	size	D	CDR3	DNA
TRBJ1-2	TRBV7-3	-	-	CASSPLGNGNGYTF	TGTGCCAGCAGCCCCTTGGGGAATGGGAATGGCTACACCTTC
TRBJ2-2	TRBV5-4	-	TRBD2	CASSWGGRAYTGELFF	TGTGCCAGCAGCTGGGGGGGAAGGGCCTACACCGGGGAGCTGTTTTTT
TRBJ2-3	TRBV28	-	-	CASSLRGIGRTDTQYF	TGTGCCAGCAGCCTCCGGGGGATAGGAAGGACAGATACGCAGTATTTT
TRBJ2-7	TRBV5-8	-	TRBD2	CASSLSLSGGEQYF	TGTGCCAGCAGCTTGAGTCTATCGGGGGGCGAGCAGTACTTC
TRBJ2-3	TRBV9	-	-	CASSPQDGHYTQYF	TGTGCCAGCAGCCCCCAGGACGGCCACTATACGCAGTATTTT
TRBJ1-4	TRBV25-1	-	TRBD1	CASSDTDRGNEKLFF	TGTGCCAGCAGTGATACGGACAGGGGTAACGAAAAACTGTTTTTT
TRBJ2-1	TRBV28	-	-	CASSTVIGNEQFF	TGTGCCAGCAGTACGGTTATCGGCAATGAGCAGTTCTTC
TRBJ1-6	TRBV9	-	-	CASSPAGRVGSPLHF	TGTGCCAGCAGCCCAGCAGGGAGGGTAGGATCACCCCTCCACTTT
TRBJ1-2	TRBV30	-	-	CAWSVWRGQIYTF	TGTGCCTGGAGTGTTTGGCGTGGACAGATCTACACCTTC
TRBJ2-6	TRBV28	-	TRBD1	CASSVRDRTRKRANVLTF	TGTGCCAGCAGTGTCCGGGACAGGACACGCAAAAGGGCCAACGTCCTGACTTTC
TRBJ1-2	TRBV5-4	-	-	CASSASRSYGYTF	TGTGCCAGCAGCGCTAGTAGGTCCTATGGCTACACCTTC
TRBJ1-2	TRBV2	few	-	CASSDTETYGYTF	TGTGCCAGCAGCGACACAGAGACTTATGGCTACACCTTC
TRBJ2-7	TRBV7-6	-	TRBD2	CASSRSGAAYEQYF	TGTGCCAGCAGCCGTAGCGGGGCAGCCTACGAGCAGTACTTC
TRBJ2-3	TRBV6-4	-	-	CASSEPNTDTQYF	TGTGCCAGCAGTGAACCCAACACAGATACGCAGTATTTT
TRBJ2-5	TRBV18	-	TRBD2	CASSPASGGQETQYF	TGTGCCAGCTCACCGGCGAGCGGGGGCCAAGAGACCCAGTACTTC
TRBJ1-1	TRBV6-5	-	-	CASTAGYTEAFF	TGTGCCAGCACCGCGGGCTACACTGAAGCTTTCTTT
TRBJ1-2	TRBV7-3	-	-	CASSQLGQPYGYTF	TGTGCCAGCAGCCAACTCGGACAGCCATATGGCTACACCTTC
TRBJ2-1	TRBV28	-	-	CASSPTSTNARREQFF	TGTGCCAGCAGTCCCACGTCGACCAACGCTCGACGTGAGCAGTTCTTC
TRBJ2-7	TRBV5-4	-	-	CASSYLYEQYF	TGTGCCAGCAGCTACTTGTACGAGCAGTACTTC
TRBJ2-1	TRBV9	-	TRBD1	CASSGTGNAYEQFF	TGTGCCAGCAGCGGGACAGGGAATGCGTACGAGCAGTTCTTC
TRBJ2-7	TRBV5-1	-	-	CASSLGRARYEQYF	TGCGCCAGCAGCCTCGGACGGGCCAGGTACGAGCAGTACTTC
TRBJ2-7	TRBV7-9	-	-	CASSRAASSYEQYF	TGTGCCAGCAGTCGGGCCGCCAGCTCCTACGAGCAGTACTTC
TRBJ2-7	TRBV27	once	TRBD1	CASSYRHVGQAIYEQYF	TGTGCCAGCAGTTATAGGCATGTGGGACAGGCTATCTACGAGCAGTACTTC
TRBJ1-2	TRBV4-1	-	-	CASSQDMLGYTF	TGCGCCAGCAGCCAAGATATGTTGGGCTACACCTTC
TRBJ2-2	TRBV7-9	-	-	CASSLRGGAAGELFF	TGTGCCAGCAGCTTACGTGGGGGGGCGGCCGGGGAGCTGTTTTTT
TRBJ2-7	TRBV4-1	once	TRBD1	CASPSGSSGTGGSYEQYF	TGCGCCAGCCCCAGTGGGTCTTCCGGGACAGGGGGATCCTACGAGCAGTACTTC
TRBJ2-3	TRBV6-5	once	TRBD1	CASSTGTDPDTQYF	TGTGCCAGCAGTACCGGGACAGACCCAGATACGCAGTATTTT
TRBJ2-3	TRBV6-4	-	TRBD2	CASSEGTSVTDTQYF	TGTGCCAGCAGCGAAGGGACTAGCGTCACAGATACGCAGTATTTT
TRBJ1-2	TRBV6-1	large	-	CASTLRAELFYGYTF	TGTGCCAGCACCTTGCGGGCAGAGCTCTTCTATGGCTACACCTTC
TRBJ1-2	TRBV6-5	once	-	CASSYRVRDSGYTF	TGTGCCAGCAGTTACCGTGTCAGGGACTCTGGCTACACCTTC
TRBJ1-1	TRBV7-2	-	TRBD1	CASRAGTGYTEAFF	TGTGCCAGCAGGGCCGGGACAGGGTACACTGAAGCTTTCTTT
TRBJ1-2	TRBV29-1	-	TRBD1	CSVGWTGSHGYTF	TGCAGCGTTGGCTGGACAGGGAGTCATGGCTACACCTTC
TRBJ1-2	TRBV7-9	-	TRBD1	CASTPGQGAYGYTF	TGTGCCAGCACCCCTGGACAGGGAGCCTATGGCTACACCTTC
TRBJ1-6	TRBV15	-	TRBD1	CATSSPGTGSSPLHF	TGTGCCACCAGCAGCCCCGGGACAGGATCTTCACCCCTCCACTTT
TRBJ1-2	TRBV7-8	-	TRBD1	CASSLLRDRGFLGYTF	TGTGCCAGCAGCTTGCTGAGGGACAGGGGTTTTCTTGGCTACACCTTC
TRBJ1-2	TRBV5-4	-	-	CASSSSQGAVYGYTF	TGTGCCAGCAGCTCCTCCCAGGGCGCGGTCTATGGCTACACCTTC
TRBJ2-5	TRBV23-1	-	TRBD2	CASYPLAGGLQETQYF	TGCGCCAGCTACCCACTAGCGGGAGGTTTGCAAGAGACCCAGTACTTC
TRBJ1-2	TRBV10-1	-	-	CASTKSVWKGLYGYTF	TGCGCCAGCACTAAAAGCGTATGGAAAGGACTCTATGGCTACACCTTC
TRBJ1-2	TRBV29-1	-	-	CSFNREVDGYTF	TGCAGCTTCAACAGGGAGGTAGATGGCTACACCTTC
TRBJ2-1	TRBV4-2	-	-	CASSPYRAGARVF	TGTGCCAGCAGCCCCTACCGGGCGGGGGCACGGGTCTTC